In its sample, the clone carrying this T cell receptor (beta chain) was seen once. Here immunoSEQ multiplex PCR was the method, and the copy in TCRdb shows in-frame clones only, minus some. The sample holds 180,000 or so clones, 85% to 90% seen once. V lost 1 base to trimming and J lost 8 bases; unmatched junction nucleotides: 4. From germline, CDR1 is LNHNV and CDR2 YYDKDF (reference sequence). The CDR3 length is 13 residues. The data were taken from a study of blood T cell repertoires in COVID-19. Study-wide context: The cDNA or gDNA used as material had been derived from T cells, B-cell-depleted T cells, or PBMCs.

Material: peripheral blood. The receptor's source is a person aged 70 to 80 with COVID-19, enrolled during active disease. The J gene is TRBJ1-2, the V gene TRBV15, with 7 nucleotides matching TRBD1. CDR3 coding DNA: TGTGCCACCAGCAGAGCAGGGGGAGAGGGCTACACCTTC. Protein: CATSRAGGEGYTF. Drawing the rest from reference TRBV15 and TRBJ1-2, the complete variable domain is DAMVIQNPRYQVTQFGKPVTLSCSQTLNHNVMYWYQQKSSQAPKLLFHYYDKDFNNEADTPDNFQSRRPNTSFCFLDIRSPGLGDTAMYLCATSRAGGEGYTFGSGTRLTVV.